Listed here are 32 T cell receptor beta chains from one sample, sequenced in a study of cytotoxic CD8 clonotypes in ibrutinib-treated CLL. Libraries were prepared by immunoSEQ multiplex PCR; TCRdb keeps only in-frame clonotypes and omits some of them. The table shows just over 200,000 clones, with just under 80% occurring only once. The sequenced sample was PBMCs, obtained after 12 months of ibrutinib treatment. These receptors were taken from a human donor with chronic lymphocytic leukemia.

This clone was recorded once. V usage is TRBV18 and J usage is TRBJ1-5; D gene uncertain. Germline V lookup: CDR1 KGHSH, CDR2 LQKENI. The CDR3 is 15 residues long. The ends were cut back, 2 bases at V and 3 bases at J, with 11 bases in the middle. CDR3 in amino acids: CASSPFQANNQPQHF. In DNA form, the CDR3 reads TGTGCCAGCTCACCATTCCAGGCGAACAATCAGCCCCAGCATTTT.

This chain links TRBV5-1 with TRBJ2-3; the D gene is possibly TRBD1 (6 bases). The CDR3 is 14 amino acids. V was pared by 4 bases and J by 4 bases, with 13 bases between. Germline V gives CDR1 SGHRS, CDR2 YFSETQ. Here the CDR3 reads CASSKGVGPDTQYF. DNA of the CDR3: TGCGCCAGCAGCAAGGGGGTTGGACCAGATACGCAGTATTTT.

This sequence joins TRBV9 and TRBJ1-2; perhaps TRBD1 as D (6 bases). Trimming took 2 bases from V and 5 from J, leaving 16 bases between them. This CDR3 contains 15 residues. Germline V lookup: CDR1 SGDLS, CDR2 YYNGEE. CDR3 nucleotides: TGTGCCAGCAGCGTCCGTACCGGGACATATTATGGCTACACCTTC. It codes for CASSVRTGTYYGYTF. The entire variable domain, with the rest obtained from reference TRBV9 and TRBJ1-2, is as follows: DSGVTQTPKHLITATGQRVTLRCSPRSGDLSVYWYQQSLDQGLQFLIQYYNGEERAKGNILERFSAQQFPDLHSELNLSSLELGDSALYFCASSVRTGTYYGYTFGSGTRLTVV.

This chain joins TRBV6-1 and TRBJ2-7; TRBD2 might be the D (6 bases). Germline V gene lookup returns CDR1 MNHNS and CDR2 SASEGT. Trimming took off 6 bases at V and 0 bases at J, with 9 bases between the two ends. CDR3 length: 13 amino acids. The chain's CDR3 is CASSAGPSYEQYF. CDR3 in DNA: TGTGCCAGCAGCGCGGGGCCCTCCTACGAGCAGTACTTC.

The rearrangement joins TRBV23-1 to TRBJ1-5; D remains unclear. TRBV23-1 is an open reading frame, and its role is uncertain. V was cut by 9 bases and J by 6 bases, with 21 bases left in between. The CDR3 totals 15 residues. The CDR3 nucleotides read TGCGCCAGTCTCTGCGGGGAGGCGGGCTGTCAGCCCCAGCATTTT. It is translated as CASLCGEAGCQPQHF.

This chain connects TRBV7-6 to TRBJ2-1; D might be TRBD1 or TRBD2, each matching 5 bases. Trimming removed 1 base at V and 1 base at J, with 8 bases between. Germline V gene lookup returns CDR1 SGHVS and CDR2 FNYEAQ. The CDR3 runs 15 residues. The CDR3 region is CASSLEWGSYNEQFF. In nucleotides, the CDR3 is TGTGCCAGCAGCTTAGAATGGGGGTCCTACAATGAGCAGTTCTTC.

This clone was seen repeatedly, ten times or more. The chain joins TRBV2 to TRBJ2-7; 14 positions agree with TRBD2. The CDR3 covers 15 residues. The germline CDR1 and CDR2 sequences are SNHLY and FYNNEI. V shed 6 bases, J shed 11 bases, and the junction held 12 bases outside the gene matches. DNA of the CDR3: TGTGCCAGCAGGGATACCGGGACTAGCGGGAGCGGGAAGTACTTC. It codes for CASRDTGTSGSGKYF.

This clone was seen only once. The genes are TRBV19 and TRBJ1-1, with 8 positions matching TRBD1. Germline V gene data show CDR1 as LNHDA and CDR2 as SQIVND (reference sequence). Trimming removed 2 bases from V and 4 bases from J; junction bases left unmatched: 6. This CDR3 is 15 amino acids long. In nucleotides, the CDR3 is TGTGCCAGTAGTATACAGGGGGCGTCTGTCACTGAAGCTTTCTTT. Amino acids: CASSIQGASVTEAFF.

This rearrangement joins TRBV5-1 to TRBJ2-2; D gene unclear. Trimming shortened V by 0 bases and J by 3 bases, and 12 bases separated the two germline ends. CDR1 and CDR2 from the germline V gene are SGHRS and YFSETQ. This CDR3 spans 16 amino acids. CDR3 coding DNA: TGCGCCAGCAGCTTGGGGGCATCGTGGGACACCGGGGAGCTGTTTTTT. Encoded protein: CASSLGASWDTGELFF.

The gene calls are TRBV6-4 and TRBJ2-5; no reliable D call. The CDR3 covers 11 residues. CDR1 and CDR2 from the germline V gene are MRHNA and SNTAGT. V was cut by 5 bases and J by 3 bases, with 4 bases left in between. The CDR3 DNA reads as TGTGCCAGCAGTCGAGAAGAGACCCAGTACTTC. Translating gives CASSREETQYF.

This clone was counted between two and nine times. The V gene is TRBV7-3, the J gene TRBJ1-3; D uncertain. The CDR3 contains 16 residues. V was clipped by 5 bases and J by 0 bases, with 14 bases between them. CDR1 and CDR2 from the germline V gene are SGHTA and FQGTGA. The chain's CDR3 is CASSPPGVSSGNTIYF. For the CDR3, the DNA is TGTGCCAGCAGCCCACCCGGGGTGAGCTCTGGAAACACCATATATTTT. Full variable domain (outside the CDR3, taken from reference TRBV7-3 and TRBJ1-3): GAGVSQTPSNKVTEKGKYVELRCDPISGHTALYWYRQSLGQGPEFLIYFQGTGAADDSGLPNDRFFAVRPEGSVSTLKIQRTERGDSAVYLCASSPPGVSSGNTIYFGEGSWLTVV.

The chain carries TRBV19 and TRBJ2-1; D not certain. This CDR3 has 14 amino acids. Trimming left V 5 bases short and J 0 bases short, with 8 bases between. Germline values: CDR1 LNHDA, CDR2 SQIVND (reference sequence). The CDR3 loop reads CASSRQPSYNEQFF. The CDR3 nucleotides read TGTGCCAGTAGTCGGCAGCCCTCCTACAATGAGCAGTTCTTC. Variable domain in full (rest from reference TRBV19 and TRBJ2-1): DGGITQSPKYLFRKEGQNVTLSCEQNLNHDAMYWYRQDPGQGLRLIYYSQIVNDFQKGDIAEGYSVSREKKESFPLTVTSAQKNPTAFYLCASSRQPSYNEQFFGPGTRLTVL.

This rearrangement joins TRBV18 to TRBJ2-1; no clear D gene. CDR1 and CDR2 from the germline V gene are KGHSH and LQKENI. V was shortened by 6 bases and J by 0 bases, with 12 bases between the two germline ends. This CDR3 is 15 amino acids long. The CDR3 nucleotides read TGTGCCAGCTCCCCTCCCCTGAGCTCCTACAATGAGCAGTTCTTC. It codes for CASSPPLSSYNEQFF.

The chain couples TRBV30 to TRBJ1-1; TRBD1 matches 9 bases. The ends lost 5 bases at V and 2 bases at J; junction bases unmatched: 9. CDR3 length: 15 residues. From germline, CDR1 is GTSNPN and CDR2 SVGIG (reference sequence). Here the CDR3 DNA reads TGTGCCTGGGCCCACCGGGACAGGGCCAACACTGAAGCTTTCTTT. Translation: CAWAHRDRANTEAFF. Supplemented by reference TRBV30 and TRBJ1-1, the full variable domain reads SQTIHQWPATLVQPVGSPLSLECTVEGTSNPNLYWYRQAAGRGLQLLFYSVGIGQISSEVPQNLSASRPQDRQFILSSKKLLLSDSGFYLCAWAHRDRANTEAFFGQGTRLTVV.

The V gene is TRBV18, the J gene TRBJ2-2; the D is unclear. Trimming cost V 3 bases and J 6 bases, with 11 bases left between them. The CDR3 covers 14 residues. Per the germline V gene, CDR1 is KGHSH and CDR2 is LQKENI. CDR3 in amino acids: CASSPLRDPGELFF. The CDR3 nucleotides are TGTGCCAGCTCACCCCTTAGAGACCCCGGGGAGCTGTTTTTT.

The genes are TRBV9 and TRBJ1-1; the D is unclear. V was shortened by 0 bases and J by 4 bases, with 13 bases between the two germline ends. This CDR3 spans 15 amino acids. In germline, CDR1 is SGDLS, CDR2 YYNGEE. The CDR3 loop reads CASSVAEWATTEAFF. For the CDR3, the DNA is TGTGCCAGCAGCGTAGCTGAATGGGCAACCACTGAAGCTTTCTTT. The full variable domain, in which reference TRBV9 and TRBJ1-1 provide the parts outside the CDR3, is DSGVTQTPKHLITATGQRVTLRCSPRSGDLSVYWYQQSLDQGLQFLIQYYNGEERAKGNILERFSAQQFPDLHSELNLSSLELGDSALYFCASSVAEWATTEAFFGQGTRLTVV.

This chain connects TRBV7-6 to TRBJ1-1, with TRBD1 identical over 7 bases. The V segment lost 7 bases and the J segment 0 bases; nucleotides outside the gene matches: 5. The germline CDR1 and CDR2 sequences are SGHVS and FNYEAQ. CDR3 length equals 14 residues. The CDR3 spells CASNPTGMNTEAFF. As DNA, the CDR3 is TGTGCCAGCAACCCGACAGGGATGAACACTGAAGCTTTCTTT.

The table lists this clone with a few counts. CDR3 in DNA: TGTGCCAGCAGCCCACGAAACACCGGGGAGCTGTTTTTT. Translated, it gives CASSPRNTGELFF. The V call is TRBV11-1, the J call TRBJ2-2; D uncertain. Deletions cut 5 bases from V and 2 bases from J, with 6 bases between. The germline V gene encodes CDR1 SGHAT and CDR2 FQDESV (reference sequence). The length of the CDR3 is 13 residues.

The chain is built from TRBV11-2 and TRBJ2-2, with D perhaps assigned TRBD1 or TRBD2 (5 bases each). Trimming removed 4 bases from V and 5 bases from J, with 14 bases in between. Germline CDR1 and CDR2: SGHAT and FQNNGV. The CDR3 is made up of 15 amino acids. This CDR3 is CASSSRDQPTGELFF. The CDR3 DNA reads as TGTGCCAGCAGCTCACGGGACCAACCAACCGGGGAGCTGTTTTTT.

The chain uses TRBV7-9 and TRBJ1-2; 7 nucleotides line up with TRBD1. CDR3 size: 18 residues. V lost 3 bases, J lost 7 bases, and 20 bases stayed unmatched. Germline CDR1 reads SEHNR; CDR2 reads FQNEAQ (reference sequence). DNA for the CDR3: TGTGCCAGCAGCTTCTTCCCTCCCCCTAGGGGGCCCGGTGCTGGCTACACCTTC. Translating it yields CASSFFPPPRGPGAGYTF.

The genes are TRBV5-1 and TRBJ1-2, with D hard to call. The CDR3 extends over 13 amino acids. Per germline, CDR1 SGHRS and CDR2 YFSETQ. V lost 2 bases, J lost 8 bases, and 13 bases lay in between. The DNA of the CDR3 is TGCGCCAGCAGCTTTGGGCCTTCCCAGGGCTACACCTTC. Translation: CASSFGPSQGYTF.

There are a few counts of this clone. The chain couples TRBV11-2 to TRBJ1-1; D call uncertain. V gave up 5 bases and J gave up 1 base, with 8 bases separating them. The CDR3 runs to 13 residues. Germline V gene lookup returns CDR1 SGHAT and CDR2 FQNNGV. This CDR3 reads CASSQTENTEAFF. CDR3 coding DNA: TGTGCCAGCAGCCAAACAGAGAACACTGAAGCTTTCTTT.

The rearrangement joins TRBV5-1 to TRBJ1-1; D ambiguous. Per the germline V gene, CDR1 is SGHRS and CDR2 is YFSETQ. Trimming took off 6 bases at V and 8 bases at J, with 11 bases between the two ends. The CDR3 has 11 amino acids. Written as DNA, the CDR3 is TGCGCCAGCACCAGAAACGAAGAAGCTTTCTTT. Its protein product is CASTRNEEAFF. Full variable domain (outside the CDR3, taken from reference TRBV5-1 and TRBJ1-1): KAGVTQTPRYLIKTRGQQVTLSCSPISGHRSVSWYQQTPGQGLQFLFEYFSETQRNKGNFPGRFSGRQFSNSRSEMNVSTLELGDSALYLCASTRNEEAFFGQGTRLTVV.

At least ten counts were recorded for this clone. The rearrangement uses TRBV6-5 and TRBJ2-5; the match to TRBD2 covers 7 bases. V trimming: 2 bases; J trimming: 5 bases; junction bases outside the gene matches: 5. This CDR3 has 14 residues. CDR1 is MNHEY, CDR2 SVGAGI, per germline. The CDR3 nucleotides are TGTGCCAGCAGTTACGGGGGGGATGTGGAGACCCAGTACTTC. This translates into CASSYGGDVETQYF.

The CDR3 loop is CASSLLRNSGGEQYF. For the CDR3, the DNA is TGTGCCAGCAGCTTACTGCGGAATTCAGGGGGCGAGCAGTACTTC. V and J are TRBV7-8 and TRBJ2-7, with 7 bases matching TRBD1. Looked up from germline, CDR1 is SGHVS and CDR2 is FQNEAQ. The CDR3 extends over 15 amino acids. J lost 6 bases, V lost 2 bases, and 10 bases had no gene match.

The chain carries TRBV18 and TRBJ1-6; TRBD1 aligns across 8 bases. The V segment lost 3 bases and the J segment 13 bases; nucleotides outside the gene matches: 11. The CDR3 covers 15 residues. Germline assignment: CDR1 KGHSH and CDR2 LQKENI. DNA for the CDR3: TGTGCCAGCTCACCTGGACAGGGAAGTGGTTGGCCCCTCCACTTT. It is translated as CASSPGQGSGWPLHF.

This clone was picked up one time. This chain connects TRBV18 to TRBJ2-2, with TRBD2 matching 8 bases. The CDR3 runs 17 residues. V lost 3 bases and J lost 8; bases outside the gene matches: 14. Germline CDR1 is KGHSH and CDR2 is LQKENI. CDR3 residues: CASSPQDLAGSFGELFF. The CDR3 DNA sequence: TGTGCCAGCTCACCCCAAGACTTAGCGGGATCGTTTGGGGAGCTGTTTTTT.

The chain has TRBV10-3 and TRBJ1-2, with a weak D call TRBD1 (6 bases). The V gene's germline CDR1 is ENHRY and CDR2 SYGVKD. Between the trimmed V and J ends, which lost 7 bases and 8 bases, there was a span of 17 bases. This CDR3 is built from 13 residues. In DNA form, the CDR3 reads TGTGCCATCACAGATCGGGGGGCGCAAGGCTACACCTTC. Amino acids: CAITDRGAQGYTF.

V is TRBV19 and J is TRBJ2-5; 8 bases fit TRBD1. V lost 4 bases, J lost 7 bases, and 14 bases stayed unmatched. Germline CDR1 is LNHDA and CDR2 is SQIVND (reference sequence). CDR3 length: 16 residues. The chain's CDR3 is CASSTSHETGVGTQYF. CDR3 coding DNA: TGTGCCAGTAGTACCTCCCACGAGACAGGGGTTGGGACCCAGTACTTC.

V is TRBV18 and J is TRBJ2-7; 8 positions agree with TRBD1. CDR1 is KGHSH and CDR2 is LQKENI in the germline V gene. CDR3 size: 14 residues. The V and J ends lost 4 bases and 2 bases, in that order; junction bases with no gene match: 4. CDR3: CASSLRQGPYEQYF. CDR3 coding DNA: TGTGCCAGCTCACTTAGACAGGGGCCCTACGAGCAGTACTTC.

This chain connects TRBV2 to TRBJ2-1, with a possible D match to TRBD2 (6 bases). Trimming shortened V by 7 bases and J by 4 bases, and 11 bases separated the two germline ends. The CDR3 covers 13 residues. Germline assignment: CDR1 SNHLY and CDR2 FYNNEI. The CDR3 DNA reads as TGTGCCAGCAAGACGGGAGATTACAATGAGCAGTTCTTC. As protein: CASKTGDYNEQFF.

The chain uses TRBV6-1 and TRBJ2-7, with D possibly matching TRBD2 (6 bases). Trimming shortened V by 5 bases and J by 2 bases, and 13 bases separated the two germline ends. This CDR3 spans 14 amino acids. Germline-derived CDR1 and CDR2 are MNHNS and SASEGT. The CDR3 nucleotides read TGTGCCAGCAGTAGAGGGCGGGACCCCTACGAGCAGTACTTC. As protein: CASSRGRDPYEQYF.